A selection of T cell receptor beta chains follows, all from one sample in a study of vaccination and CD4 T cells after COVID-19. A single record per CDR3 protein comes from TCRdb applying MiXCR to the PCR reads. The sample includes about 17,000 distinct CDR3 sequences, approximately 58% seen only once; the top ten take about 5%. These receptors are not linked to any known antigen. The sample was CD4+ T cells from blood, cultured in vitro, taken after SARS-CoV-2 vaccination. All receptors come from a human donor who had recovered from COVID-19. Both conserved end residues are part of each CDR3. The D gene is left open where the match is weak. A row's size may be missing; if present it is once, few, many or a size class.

CDR3 protein: CASSSKGAEQYF
CDR3 DNA: TGTGCCAGCAGTTCCAAAGGGGCCGAGCAGTACTTC
clone size: NA
J gene: TRBJ2-7
D gene: NA
V gene: TRBV27

CDR3 protein: CASSPGSVGNYGYTF
CDR3 DNA: TGTGCCAGCAGCCCCGGATCTGTGGGGAACTATGGCTACACCTTC
clone size: few
J gene: TRBJ1-2
D gene: NA
V gene: TRBV11-3

CDR3 protein: CASSQARVGEQFF
CDR3 DNA: TGTGCCAGCAGCCAAGCTCGAGTGGGTGAGCAGTTCTTC
clone size: NA
J gene: TRBJ2-1
D gene: NA
V gene: TRBV14

CDR3 protein: CASSANTGELFF
CDR3 DNA: TGTGCCTCTTCGGCCAACACCGGGGAGCTGTTTTTT
clone size: NA
J gene: TRBJ2-2
D gene: NA
V gene: TRBV10-3

CDR3 protein: CASRRGTSGSQETQYF
CDR3 DNA: TGTGCCAGCAGAAGGGGGACTAGCGGGTCACAAGAGACCCAGTACTTC
clone size: few
J gene: TRBJ2-5
D gene: TRBD2
V gene: TRBV28

CDR3 protein: CASSLQGPPTGYTF
CDR3 DNA: TGTGCCAGCAGTTTGCAGGGGCCTCCCACCGGCTACACCTTC
clone size: NA
J gene: TRBJ1-2
D gene: NA
V gene: TRBV27

CDR3 protein: CASSPDRETQYF
CDR3 DNA: TGTGCCAGCAGCCCCGATCGGGAGACCCAGTACTTC
clone size: NA
J gene: TRBJ2-5
D gene: NA
V gene: TRBV14

CDR3 protein: CASSPTTGFGEQFF
CDR3 DNA: TGTGCCAGCTCACCAACGACAGGGTTCGGTGAGCAGTTCTTC
clone size: once
J gene: TRBJ2-1
D gene: TRBD1
V gene: TRBV18

CDR3 protein: CATEARTGLNYGYTF
CDR3 DNA: TGTGCCACCGAGGCTCGGACAGGGCTGAACTATGGCTACACCTTC
clone size: NA
J gene: TRBJ1-2
D gene: TRBD1
V gene: TRBV11-2

CDR3 protein: CASSLIPWATGNTEAFF
CDR3 DNA: NA
clone size: NA
J gene: TRBJ1-1
D gene: NA
V gene: TRBV21-1

CDR3 protein: CASSLVIHEQYF
CDR3 DNA: TGTGCCAGCAGCTTAGTTATCCACGAGCAGTACTTC
clone size: NA
J gene: TRBJ2-7
D gene: NA
V gene: TRBV7-9

CDR3 protein: CASTVMNTEAFF
CDR3 DNA: TGTGCCAGCACAGTCATGAACACTGAAGCTTTCTTT
clone size: NA
J gene: TRBJ1-1
D gene: NA
V gene: TRBV28

CDR3 protein: CASSLFAGDRWTYEQYF
CDR3 DNA: TGTGCCAGCAGCTTATTCGCGGGCGACAGGTGGACCTACGAGCAGTACTTC
clone size: NA
J gene: TRBJ2-7
D gene: NA
V gene: TRBV7-9

CDR3 protein: CASTAGDQPQHF
CDR3 DNA: TGTGCCAGCACCGCAGGGGATCAGCCCCAGCATTTT
clone size: few
J gene: TRBJ1-5
D gene: NA
V gene: TRBV6-2/TRBV6-3

CDR3 protein: CAIWDRGQPQHF
CDR3 DNA: TGTGCCATCTGGGACAGGGGCCAGCCCCAGCATTTT
clone size: NA
J gene: TRBJ1-5
D gene: TRBD1
V gene: TRBV6-2/TRBV6-3

CDR3 protein: CASWAGNTEAFF
CDR3 DNA: TGTGCCAGCTGGGCCGGGAACACTGAAGCTTTCTTT
clone size: few
J gene: TRBJ1-1
D gene: NA
V gene: TRBV28

CDR3 protein: CASSGQGGVGNTIYF
CDR3 DNA: TGTGCCAGCAGTGGACAGGGAGGGGTTGGAAACACCATATATTTT
clone size: NA
J gene: TRBJ1-3
D gene: TRBD1
V gene: TRBV2